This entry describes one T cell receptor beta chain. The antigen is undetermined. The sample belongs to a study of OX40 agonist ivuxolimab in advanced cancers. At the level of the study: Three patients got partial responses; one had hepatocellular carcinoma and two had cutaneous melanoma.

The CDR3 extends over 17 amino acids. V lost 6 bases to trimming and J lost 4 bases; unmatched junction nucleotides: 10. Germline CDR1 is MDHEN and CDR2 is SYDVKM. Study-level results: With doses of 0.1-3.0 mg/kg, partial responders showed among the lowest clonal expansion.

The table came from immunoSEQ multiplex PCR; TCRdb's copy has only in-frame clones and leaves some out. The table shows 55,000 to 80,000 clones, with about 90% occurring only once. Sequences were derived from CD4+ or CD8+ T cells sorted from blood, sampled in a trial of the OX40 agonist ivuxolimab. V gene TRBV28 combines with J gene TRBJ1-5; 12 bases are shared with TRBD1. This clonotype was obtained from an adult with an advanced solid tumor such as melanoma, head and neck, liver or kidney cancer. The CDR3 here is CASRPPGQGAPNQPQHF. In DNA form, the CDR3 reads TGTGCCAGCAGGCCTCCGGGACAGGGGGCTCCTAATCAGCCCCAGCATTTT. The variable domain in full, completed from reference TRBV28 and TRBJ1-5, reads DVKVTQSSRYLVKRTGEKVFLECVQDMDHENMFWYRQDPGLGLRLIYFSYDVKMKEKGDIPEGYSVSREKKERFSLILESASTNQTSMYLCASRPPGQGAPNQPQHFGDGTRLSIL.